Below, one TCR beta chain is given with its context. The CDR3 loop spans 16 amino acids. Germline V lookup: CDR1 LNHDA, CDR2 SQIVND (reference sequence). Trimming took off 5 bases at V and 0 bases at J, with 11 bases between the two ends. This specimen comes from a study of blood T cell repertoires in COVID-19. Whole-study context: Donors in the United States, Italy and Spain gave samples during acute or convalescent COVID-19. T cells, B-cell-depleted T cells, or PBMCs provided the cDNA or gDNA that served as material.

In the original processing: Using reference gene primer amplification, nucleated cell counts were estimated. Using immunoSEQ multiplex PCR, the repertoire was profiled, and TCRdb retains in-frame clones only, with some absent. V, J and clone size were drawn from that table, and D and trimming were deduced from the DNA. Of 150,000 to 200,000 clones listed, 88% are singletons. This rearrangement joins TRBV19 to TRBJ2-6, with D unclear. Sequencing input: peripheral blood. This sequence originates from a human donor in a cohort sampled during active COVID-19. The CDR3: CASSLGSRSGANVLTF. In DNA, the CDR3 is TGTGCCAGTAGTCTCGGGTCTCGCTCTGGGGCCAACGTCCTGACTTTC.